This TCR beta chain appears in the sequencing data of a study of control samples from healthy donors and cancer patients. Profiling relied on immunoSEQ multiplex PCR, and the TCRdb table lists in-frame clones only, not all of them. The sample includes about 95,000 clones, roughly 80% seen only once; the top ten take 15% to 20%. The CDR3 runs 16 residues. Germline loops: CDR1 SGHNT, CDR2 YENEEA. Trimming at V came to 4 bases and at J to 1 base, leaving 8 bases not matched to a gene. Sequences were obtained from blood. The chain uses TRBV11-3 and TRBJ2-5; 8 bases are a match to TRBD2. The clonotype originates from a young man in good health. The CDR3 region is CASSSRGSGGQETQYF. CDR3 coding DNA: TGTGCCAGCAGCTCCCGCGGAAGCGGGGGCCAAGAGACCCAGTACTTC.